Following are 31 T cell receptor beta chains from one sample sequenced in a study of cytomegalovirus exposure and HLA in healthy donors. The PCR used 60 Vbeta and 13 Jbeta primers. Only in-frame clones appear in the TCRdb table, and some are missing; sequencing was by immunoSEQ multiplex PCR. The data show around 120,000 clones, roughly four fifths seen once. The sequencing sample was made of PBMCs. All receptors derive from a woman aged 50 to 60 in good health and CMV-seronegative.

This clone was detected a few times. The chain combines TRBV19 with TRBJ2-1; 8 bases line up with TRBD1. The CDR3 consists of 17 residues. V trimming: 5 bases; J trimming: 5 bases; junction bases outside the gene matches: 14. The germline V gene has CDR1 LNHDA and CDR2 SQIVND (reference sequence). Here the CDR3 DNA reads TGTGCCAGTAGTCGACTAGGGAACAGGGGGGTCGACAATGAGCAGTTCTTC. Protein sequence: CASSRLGNRGVDNEQFF.

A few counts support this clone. CDR3 sequence (DNA): TGTGCCAGCAGTGACCCCCCGGGGACCCAGTACTTC. Its translation is CASSDPPGTQYF. The chain combines TRBV2 with TRBJ2-5; no definite D call. The CDR3 extends over 12 amino acids. Trimming took off 3 bases at V and 7 bases at J, with 9 bases between the two ends. Looked up from germline, CDR1 is SNHLY and CDR2 is FYNNEI.

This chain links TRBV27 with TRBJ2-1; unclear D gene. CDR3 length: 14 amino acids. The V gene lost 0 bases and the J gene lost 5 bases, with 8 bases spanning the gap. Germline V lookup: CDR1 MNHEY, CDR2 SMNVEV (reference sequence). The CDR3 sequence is CASSLSGRNNEQFF. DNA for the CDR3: TGTGCCAGCAGTTTATCGGGCCGAAACAATGAGCAGTTCTTC.

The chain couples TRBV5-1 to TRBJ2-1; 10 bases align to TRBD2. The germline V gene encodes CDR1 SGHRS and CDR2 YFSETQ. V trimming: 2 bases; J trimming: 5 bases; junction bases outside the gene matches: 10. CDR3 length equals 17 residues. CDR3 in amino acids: CASSLRLAGKVHNEQFF. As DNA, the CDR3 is TGCGCCAGCAGCTTAAGACTAGCGGGCAAGGTCCACAATGAGCAGTTCTTC.

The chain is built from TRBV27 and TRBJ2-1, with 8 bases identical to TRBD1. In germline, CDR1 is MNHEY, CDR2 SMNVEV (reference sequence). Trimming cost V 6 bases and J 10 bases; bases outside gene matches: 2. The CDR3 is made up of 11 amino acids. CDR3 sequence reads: CASRAGGEQFF. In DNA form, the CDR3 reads TGTGCCAGCAGGGCAGGGGGCGAGCAGTTCTTC.

The CDR3 spells CASSSQAGVDEQYF. DNA of the CDR3: TGCGCCAGCAGCTCCCAAGCGGGAGTGGACGAGCAGTACTTC. This chain uses TRBV5-1 with TRBJ2-5, with 8 bases identical to TRBD2. The J call may be wrong; the DNA end is better matched by TRBJ2-7. Germline values: CDR1 SGHRS, CDR2 YFSETQ. The CDR3 totals 14 residues.

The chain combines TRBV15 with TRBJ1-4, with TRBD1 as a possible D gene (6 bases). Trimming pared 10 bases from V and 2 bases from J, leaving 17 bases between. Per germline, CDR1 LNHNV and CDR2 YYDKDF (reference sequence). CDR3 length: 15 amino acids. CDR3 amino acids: CAISQGRWTNEKLFF. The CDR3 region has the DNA TGTGCCATCTCACAGGGTCGGTGGACTAATGAAAAACTGTTTTTT.

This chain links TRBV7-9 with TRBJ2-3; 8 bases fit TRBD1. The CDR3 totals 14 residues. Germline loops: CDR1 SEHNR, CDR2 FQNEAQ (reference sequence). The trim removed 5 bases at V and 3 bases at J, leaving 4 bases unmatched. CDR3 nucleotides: TGTGCCAGCAGCCTCGGGACAGGAACAGATACGCAGTATTTT. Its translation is CASSLGTGTDTQYF.

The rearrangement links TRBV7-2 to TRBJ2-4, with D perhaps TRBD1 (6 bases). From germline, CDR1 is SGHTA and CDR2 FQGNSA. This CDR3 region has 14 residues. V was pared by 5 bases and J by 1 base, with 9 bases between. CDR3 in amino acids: CASSPTGAKNIQYF. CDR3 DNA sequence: TGTGCCAGCAGCCCTACAGGGGCCAAAAACATTCAGTACTTC.

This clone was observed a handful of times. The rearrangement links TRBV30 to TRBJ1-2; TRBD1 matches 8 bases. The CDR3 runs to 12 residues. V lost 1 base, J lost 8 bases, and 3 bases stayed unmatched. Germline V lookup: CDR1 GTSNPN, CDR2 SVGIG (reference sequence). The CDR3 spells CAWSGQGSGYTF. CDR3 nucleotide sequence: TGTGCCTGGAGTGGACAGGGGAGCGGCTACACCTTC. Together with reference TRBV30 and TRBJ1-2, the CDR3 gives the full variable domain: SQTIHQWPATLVQPVGSPLSLECTVEGTSNPNLYWYRQAAGRGLQLLFYSVGIGQISSEVPQNLSASRPQDRQFILSSKKLLLSDSGFYLCAWSGQGSGYTFGSGTRLTVV.

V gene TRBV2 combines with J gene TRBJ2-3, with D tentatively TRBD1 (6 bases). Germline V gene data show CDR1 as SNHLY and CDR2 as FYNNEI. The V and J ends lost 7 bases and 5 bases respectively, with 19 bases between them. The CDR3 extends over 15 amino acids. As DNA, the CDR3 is TGTGCCAGCACCCCGCCTAGAGGGGGTATAGATACGCAGTATTTT. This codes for CASTPPRGGIDTQYF.

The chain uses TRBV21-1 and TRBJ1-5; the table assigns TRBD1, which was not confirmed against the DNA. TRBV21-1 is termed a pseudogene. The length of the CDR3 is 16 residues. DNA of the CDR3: TGTGCCAGCAGCCCGCGGCACAGGGGTAACAATCAGCCCCAGCATTTT. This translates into CASSPRHRGNNQPQHF.

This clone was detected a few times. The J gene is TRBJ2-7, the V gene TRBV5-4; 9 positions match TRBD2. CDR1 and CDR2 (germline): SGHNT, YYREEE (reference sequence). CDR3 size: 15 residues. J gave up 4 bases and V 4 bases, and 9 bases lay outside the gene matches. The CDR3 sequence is CASSADSGSGYEQYF. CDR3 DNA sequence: TGTGCCAGCAGCGCAGATAGCGGGAGTGGATACGAGCAGTACTTC.

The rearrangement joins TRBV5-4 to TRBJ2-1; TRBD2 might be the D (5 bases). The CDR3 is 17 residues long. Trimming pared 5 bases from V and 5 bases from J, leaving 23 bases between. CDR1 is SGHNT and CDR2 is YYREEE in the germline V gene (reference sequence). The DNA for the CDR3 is TGTGCCAGCAGTTCCTCAACGGGCCGGCCCGGGGACAATGAGCAGTTCTTC. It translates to CASSSSTGRPGDNEQFF.

The CDR3 coding sequence is TGTGCCAGTACGGCAGGGGGTCGGGGATACACAGATACGCAGTATTTT. Translating gives CASTAGGRGYTDTQYF. The chain uses TRBV19 and TRBJ2-3, with 7 bases matching TRBD1. CDR1 is LNHDA and CDR2 is SQIVND in the germline V gene (reference sequence). The CDR3 spans 16 residues. V lost 7 bases and J lost 2; bases outside the gene matches: 12.

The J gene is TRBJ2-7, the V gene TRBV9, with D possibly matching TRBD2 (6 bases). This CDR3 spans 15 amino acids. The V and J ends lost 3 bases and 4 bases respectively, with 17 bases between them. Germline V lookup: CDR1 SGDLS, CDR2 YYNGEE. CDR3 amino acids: CASSAAGGSGYEQYF. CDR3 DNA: TGTGCCAGCAGCGCCGCGGGTGGGAGCGGGTACGAGCAGTACTTC.

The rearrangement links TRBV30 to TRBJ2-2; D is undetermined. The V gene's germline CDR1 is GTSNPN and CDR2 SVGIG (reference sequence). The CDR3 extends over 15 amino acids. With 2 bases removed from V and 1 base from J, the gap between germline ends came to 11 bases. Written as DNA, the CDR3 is TGTGCCTGGAGTCCCCTCCACAGGAACACCGGGGAGCTGTTTTTT. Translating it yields CAWSPLHRNTGELFF.

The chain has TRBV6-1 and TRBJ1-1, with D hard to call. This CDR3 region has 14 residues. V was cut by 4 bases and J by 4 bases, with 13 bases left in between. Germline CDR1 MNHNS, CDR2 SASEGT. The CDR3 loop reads CASSGPVGSTEAFF. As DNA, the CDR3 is TGTGCCAGCAGTGGCCCGGTGGGGAGCACTGAAGCTTTCTTT.

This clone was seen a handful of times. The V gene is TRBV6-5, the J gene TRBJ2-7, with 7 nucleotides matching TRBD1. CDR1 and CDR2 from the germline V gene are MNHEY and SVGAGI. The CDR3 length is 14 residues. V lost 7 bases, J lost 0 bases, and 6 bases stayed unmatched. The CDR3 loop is CASKRTGVSYEQYF. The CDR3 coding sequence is TGTGCCAGCAAGAGAACAGGGGTCTCCTACGAGCAGTACTTC.

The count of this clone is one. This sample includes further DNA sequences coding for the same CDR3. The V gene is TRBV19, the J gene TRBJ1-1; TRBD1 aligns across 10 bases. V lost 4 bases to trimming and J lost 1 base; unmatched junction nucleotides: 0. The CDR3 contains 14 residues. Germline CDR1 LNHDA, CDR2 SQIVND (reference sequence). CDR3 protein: CASSRDRGNTEAFF. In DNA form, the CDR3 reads TGTGCCAGTAGTAGGGACAGGGGGAACACTGAAGCTTTCTTT.

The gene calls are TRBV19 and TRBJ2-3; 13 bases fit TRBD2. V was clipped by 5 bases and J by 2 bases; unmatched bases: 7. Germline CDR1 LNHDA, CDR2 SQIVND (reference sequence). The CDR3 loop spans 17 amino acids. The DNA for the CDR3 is TGTGCCAGTAGTGCCTCGGGGACTAGCGGGAACACAGATACGCAGTATTTT. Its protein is CASSASGTSGNTDTQYF. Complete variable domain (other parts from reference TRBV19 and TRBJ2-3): DGGITQSPKYLFRKEGQNVTLSCEQNLNHDAMYWYRQDPGQGLRLIYYSQIVNDFQKGDIAEGYSVSREKKESFPLTVTSAQKNPTAFYLCASSASGTSGNTDTQYFGPGTRLTVL.

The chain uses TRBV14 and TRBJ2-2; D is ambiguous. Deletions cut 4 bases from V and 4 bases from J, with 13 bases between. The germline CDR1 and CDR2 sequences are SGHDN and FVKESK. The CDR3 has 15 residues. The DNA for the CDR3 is TGTGCCAGCAGCCGAATCGGGTCGGTCACCGGGGAGCTGTTTTTT. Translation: CASSRIGSVTGELFF.

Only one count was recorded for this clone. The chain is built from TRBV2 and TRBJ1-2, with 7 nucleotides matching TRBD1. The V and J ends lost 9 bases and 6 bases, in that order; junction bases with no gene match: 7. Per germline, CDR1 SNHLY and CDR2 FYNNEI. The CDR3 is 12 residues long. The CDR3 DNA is TGTGCCAGTAAGACAGGGTACCATGGCTACACCTTC. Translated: CASKTGYHGYTF.

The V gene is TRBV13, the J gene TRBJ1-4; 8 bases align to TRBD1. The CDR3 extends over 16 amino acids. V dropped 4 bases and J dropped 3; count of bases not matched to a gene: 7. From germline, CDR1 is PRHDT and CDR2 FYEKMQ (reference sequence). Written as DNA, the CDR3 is TGTGCCAGCAGCTCCCGGCGACAGGGGTCTAATGAAAAACTGTTTTTT. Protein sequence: CASSSRRQGSNEKLFF.

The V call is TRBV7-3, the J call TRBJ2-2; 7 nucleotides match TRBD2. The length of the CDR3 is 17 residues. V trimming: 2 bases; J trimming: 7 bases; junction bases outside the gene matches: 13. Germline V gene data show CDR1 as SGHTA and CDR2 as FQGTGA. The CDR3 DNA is TGTGCCAGCAGCTTATATCCTAGCGGAGGCGGGAACGGGGAGCTGTTTTTT. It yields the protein CASSLYPSGGGNGELFF.

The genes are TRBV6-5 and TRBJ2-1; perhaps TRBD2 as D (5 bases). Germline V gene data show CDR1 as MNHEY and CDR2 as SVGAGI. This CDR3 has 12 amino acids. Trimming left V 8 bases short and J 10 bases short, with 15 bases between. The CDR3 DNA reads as TGTGCCAGCGCCCGGACTCCACAGGAGCAGTTCTTC. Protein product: CASARTPQEQFF.

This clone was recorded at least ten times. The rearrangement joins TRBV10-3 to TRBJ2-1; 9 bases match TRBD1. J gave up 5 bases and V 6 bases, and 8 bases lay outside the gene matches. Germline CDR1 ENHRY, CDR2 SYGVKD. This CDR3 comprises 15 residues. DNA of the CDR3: TGTGCCATCAGCCCGGGACAGGGTAAAAACAATGAGCAGTTCTTC. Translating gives CAISPGQGKNNEQFF.

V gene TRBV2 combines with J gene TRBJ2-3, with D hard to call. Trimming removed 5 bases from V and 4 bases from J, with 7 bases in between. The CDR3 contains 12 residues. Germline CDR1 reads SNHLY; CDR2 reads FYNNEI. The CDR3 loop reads CASSISPDTQYF. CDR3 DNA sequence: TGTGCCAGCAGTATTAGCCCAGATACGCAGTATTTT.

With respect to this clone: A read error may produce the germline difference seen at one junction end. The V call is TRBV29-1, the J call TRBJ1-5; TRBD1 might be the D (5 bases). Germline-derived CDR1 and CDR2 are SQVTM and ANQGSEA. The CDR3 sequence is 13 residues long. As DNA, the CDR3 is TGCAGCGTTTCAGGGCAGATGGATCAGCCCCAGAATTTT. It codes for CSVSGQMDQPQNF. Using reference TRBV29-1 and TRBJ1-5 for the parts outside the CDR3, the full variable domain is SAVISQKPSRDICQRGTSLTIQCQVDSQVTMMFWYRQQPGQSLTLIATANQGSEATYESGFVIDKFPISRPNLTFSTLTVSNMSPEDSSIYLCSVSGQMDQPQNFGDGTRLSIL.

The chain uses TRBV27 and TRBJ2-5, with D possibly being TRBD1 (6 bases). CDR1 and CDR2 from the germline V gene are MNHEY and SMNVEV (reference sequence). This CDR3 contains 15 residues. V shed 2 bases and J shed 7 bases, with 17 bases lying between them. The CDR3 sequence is CASSLIGGTSRTQYF. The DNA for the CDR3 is TGTGCCAGCAGTTTAATAGGGGGAACTTCCAGGACCCAGTACTTC.

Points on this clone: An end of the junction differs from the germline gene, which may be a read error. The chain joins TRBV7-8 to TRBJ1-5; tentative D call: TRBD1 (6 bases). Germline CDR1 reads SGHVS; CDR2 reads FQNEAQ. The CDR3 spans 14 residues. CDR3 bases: TGTGCCAGCAGCTTACCCAGGGGCGATCAGCCCCAGAATTTT. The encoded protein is CASSLPRGDQPQNF.